Sequencing of this TCR beta chain was carried out in a study of T cells in Graves' hyperthyroidism and ophthalmopathy. Overall study results and limits: Onset of ophthalmopathy came a median roughly 6.5 months after the model predicted it.

Of note for this clonotype: Its matching antigen is unknown. The junction departs from germline at one end; a sequencing error may be responsible.

Amplification yielded TCR beta CDR3 regions, with RNA transcripts as the source. A set of HTBI primers served as the primers for a first-round RT-PCR of the TCR CDR3. TCRdb itself ran the multiplex PCR reads through MiXCR, one entry per CDR3 protein. The data hold over 700,000 distinct CDR3 sequences, with approximately 40% observed a single time. Disease duration under 2 months; hyperthyroidism patients were aged 18 to 65. The CDR3 is made up of 13 amino acids. The germline gives CDR1 SGHTA, CDR2 FQGNSA. What was sequenced was blood. This chain connects TRBV7-2 to TRBJ1-2; D is ambiguous. This sequence originates from a man between 18 and 29 years old with Graves' hyperthyroidism. CDR3 bases: TGTGCCAGCAGCCCGGACGGCGTGTCTGGCTGCACCTTC. Protein sequence: CASSPDGVSGCTF.